The 9 T cell receptor beta chains listed next were all sequenced from one sample in a study of Graves' ophthalmopathy and Graves' hyperthyroidism. Amplification of the TCR beta CDR3 regions used RNA transcripts (as template). Amplification began with first-round RT-PCR using HTBI primers, then second-round multiplex PCR was performed. TCRdb reprocessed the multiplex PCR reads with MiXCR, giving one entry per CDR3 protein. Among about 370,000 distinct CDR3 sequences, about 17% were seen once, and the ten largest hold 1.6%. The specimen was peripheral blood. All receptors derive from a woman aged 18-35 years with Graves' ophthalmopathy.

The chain couples TRBV6-1 to TRBJ2-7; D remains ambiguous. Trimming shortened V by 6 bases and J by 7 bases, and 7 bases separated the two germline ends. The CDR3 covers 10 residues. CDR1 is MNHNS, CDR2 SASEGT, per germline. CDR3 protein: CASRTREQYF. The CDR3, as DNA: TGTGCCAGCAGGACAAGAGAGCAGTACTTC.

The rearrangement links TRBV27 to TRBJ1-2; 7 bases line up with TRBD1. The CDR3 runs 15 residues. Germline loops: CDR1 MNHEY, CDR2 SMNVEV (reference sequence). V lost 5 bases, J lost 4 bases, and 10 bases stayed unmatched. The DNA of the CDR3 is TGTGCCAGCAGTGGAGGAACGGGACAGCTCTATGGCTACACCTTC. This translates into CASSGGTGQLYGYTF.

V and J are TRBV28 and TRBJ1-5, with TRBD1 matching 11 bases. The J segment lost 2 bases and the V segment lost 2 bases, leaving 8 bases of the junction unmatched. The germline gives CDR1 MDHEN, CDR2 SYDVKM. This CDR3 has 18 residues. The DNA for the CDR3 is TGTGCCAGCAGTTTAAGGACAGGGGGCTACTGGGGCAATCAGCCCCAGCATTTT. It is translated as CASSLRTGGYWGNQPQHF.

At least ten counts were recorded for this clonotype. The chain carries TRBV28 and TRBJ2-7; possibly TRBD2 for D (5 bases). The CDR3 consists of 14 residues. Germline-derived CDR1 and CDR2 are MDHEN and SYDVKM. Trimming left V 9 bases short and J 0 bases short, with 15 bases between. CDR3 loop: CASRRGSPSYEQYF. CDR3 in DNA: TGTGCCAGTAGACGGGGAAGTCCCTCCTACGAGCAGTACTTC.

This clonotype was seen only a few times. The V gene is TRBV2, the J gene TRBJ1-6; tentatively, D is TRBD1 (5 bases). The germline gives CDR1 SNHLY, CDR2 FYNNEI. The CDR3 is made up of 17 amino acids. Trimming cost V 1 base and J 8 bases, with 18 bases left between them. In DNA, the CDR3 is TGTGCCAGCAGTGAAGAATCAGGGAAGGTGCGGGATTCACCCCTCCACTTT. Its translation: CASSEESGKVRDSPLHF.

Points on this clonotype: A clone one base away is much larger, so this may be a read error. J is TRBJ1-5 and V is TRBV9, with D uncertain. Per germline, CDR1 SGDLS and CDR2 YYNGEE. The length of the CDR3 is 13 residues. CDR3 in DNA: TGTGCCAGCGGCGTAACAGGCAATCAGCCCCAGCATTTT. This translates into CASGVTGNQPQHF. Combining the CDR3 with reference TRBV9 and TRBJ1-5 gives the whole variable domain DSGVTQTPKHLITATGQRVTLRCSPRSGDLSVYWYQQSLDQGLQFLIQYYNGEERAKGNILERFSAQQFPDLHSELNLSSLELGDSALYFCASGVTGNQPQHFGDGTRLSIL.

Many counts were recorded for this clonotype. The V and J genes are TRBV5-1 and TRBJ1-3; tentative D call: TRBD1 (5 bases). Germline CDR1 SGHRS, CDR2 YFSETQ. The CDR3 consists of 17 residues. V lost 0 bases and J lost 4, with 17 bases in between. CDR3 sequence reads: CASSLGSGTASGNTIYF. CDR3 coding DNA: TGCGCCAGCAGCTTGGGGTCCGGGACGGCCTCGGGAAACACCATATATTTT.

This clonotype was recorded many times. CDR3 in DNA: TGTGCCACCAGCATTAGGACGGGTTACAATGAGCAGTTCTTC. It yields the protein CATSIRTGYNEQFF. The chain employs TRBV15 and TRBJ2-1; D gene uncertain. This CDR3 is built from 14 residues. Trimming took off 4 bases at V and 4 bases at J, with 11 bases between the two ends. The germline CDR1 and CDR2 sequences are LNHNV and YYDKDF (reference sequence).

There are many counts of this clonotype. The V gene is TRBV19, the J gene TRBJ1-5; no firm D call. This CDR3 region has 14 residues. Germline lookup yields CDR1 LNHDA and CDR2 SQIVND (reference sequence). V was shortened by 8 bases and J by 0 bases, with 11 bases between the two germline ends. As DNA, the CDR3 is TGTGCCAGTGCGGACGGTGTTAGCAATCAGCCCCAGCATTTT. Translation: CASADGVSNQPQHF.